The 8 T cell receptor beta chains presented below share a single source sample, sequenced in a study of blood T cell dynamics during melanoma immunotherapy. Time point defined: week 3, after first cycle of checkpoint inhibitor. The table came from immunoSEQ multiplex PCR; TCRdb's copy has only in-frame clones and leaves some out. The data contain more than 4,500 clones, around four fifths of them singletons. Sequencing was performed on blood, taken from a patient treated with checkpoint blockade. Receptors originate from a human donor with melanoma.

The CDR3 bases are TGTGCCAGCAGCTTATATCCGGGACAGGGGGCAACCGGGGAGCTGTTTTTT. The encoded protein is CASSLYPGQGATGELFF. This chain connects TRBV4-2 to TRBJ2-2; 12 positions match TRBD1. Germline V CDR1 and CDR2: LGHNA, YNFKEQ. CDR3 size: 17 residues. Unmatched junction bases numbered 9, after V lost 5 bases and J lost 5 bases.

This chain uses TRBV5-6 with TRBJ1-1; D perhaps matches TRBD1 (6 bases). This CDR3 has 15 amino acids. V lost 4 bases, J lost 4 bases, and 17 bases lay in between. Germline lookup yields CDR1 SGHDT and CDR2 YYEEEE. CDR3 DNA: TGTGCCAGCAGCCTAATTGCGAGGGGGATCACTGAAGCTTTCTTT. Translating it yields CASSLIARGITEAFF.

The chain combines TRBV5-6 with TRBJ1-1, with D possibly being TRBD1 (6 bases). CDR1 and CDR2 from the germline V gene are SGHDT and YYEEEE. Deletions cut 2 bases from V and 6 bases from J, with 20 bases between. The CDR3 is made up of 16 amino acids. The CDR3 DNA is TGTGCCAGCAGCTTATCTCAAGGACAGCTGGGTGCTGAAGCTTTCTTT. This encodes CASSLSQGQLGAEAFF. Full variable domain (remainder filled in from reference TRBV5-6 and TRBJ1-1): DAGVTQSPTHLIKTRGQQVTLRCSPKSGHDTVSWYQQALGQGPQFIFQYYEEEERQRGNFPDRFSGHQFPNYSSELNVNALLLGDSALYLCASSLSQGQLGAEAFFGQGTRLTVV.

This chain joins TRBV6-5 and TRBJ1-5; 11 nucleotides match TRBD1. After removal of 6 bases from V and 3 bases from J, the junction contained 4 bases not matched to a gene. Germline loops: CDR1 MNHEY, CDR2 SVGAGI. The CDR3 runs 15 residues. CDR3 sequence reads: CASRRTGGNNQPQHF. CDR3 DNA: TGTGCCAGCAGGCGGACAGGGGGCAACAATCAGCCCCAGCATTTT.

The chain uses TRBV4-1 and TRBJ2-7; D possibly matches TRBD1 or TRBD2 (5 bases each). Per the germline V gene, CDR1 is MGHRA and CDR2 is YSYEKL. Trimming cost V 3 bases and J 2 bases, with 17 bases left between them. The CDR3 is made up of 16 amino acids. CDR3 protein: CASSHSRVGETYEQYF. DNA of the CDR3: TGCGCCAGCAGCCACTCTCGAGTGGGGGAAACCTACGAGCAGTACTTC.

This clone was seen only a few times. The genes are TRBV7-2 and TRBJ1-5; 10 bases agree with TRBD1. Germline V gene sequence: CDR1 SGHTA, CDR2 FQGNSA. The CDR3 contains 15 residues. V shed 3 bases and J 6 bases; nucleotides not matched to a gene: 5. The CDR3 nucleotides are TGTGCCAGCAGCTTTATGTGGGACAGGGGTCAGCCCCAGCATTTT. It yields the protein CASSFMWDRGQPQHF.

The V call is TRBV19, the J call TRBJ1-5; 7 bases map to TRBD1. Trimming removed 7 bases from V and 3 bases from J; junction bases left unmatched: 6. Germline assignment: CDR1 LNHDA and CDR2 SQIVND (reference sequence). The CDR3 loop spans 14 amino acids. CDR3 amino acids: CASNKGQNNQPQHF. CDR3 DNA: TGTGCCAGTAACAAGGGACAGAACAATCAGCCCCAGCATTTT.

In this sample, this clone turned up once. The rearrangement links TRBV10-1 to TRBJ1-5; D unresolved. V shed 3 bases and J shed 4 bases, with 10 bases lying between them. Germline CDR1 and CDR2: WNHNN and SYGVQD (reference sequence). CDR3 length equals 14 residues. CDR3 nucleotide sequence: TGCGCCAGCAGTGAAGGAGGGTGGAATCAGCCCCAGCATTTT. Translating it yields CASSEGGWNQPQHF.